This T cell receptor beta chain was retrieved from a study of T-cell memory formation after mild COVID-19. Study overall: Each donor largely had its own TCR clusters. Study results and caveats: A subset of responding clones appeared in pre-infection memory, suggesting cross-reactive memory joined. Day 15 to 85 contracting clones showed balanced CD4/CD8; later expanders leaned CD4+.

TCRdb fed the 5' RACE reads into MiXCR, producing one record per CDR3 protein. The table includes around 450,000 distinct CDR3 sequences, over 15% detected once. The sample holds a few counts of this clonotype. No antigen is known for it. J lost 5 bases, V lost 1 base, and 7 bases had no gene match. Germline CDR1 reads SGHVS; CDR2 reads FNYEAQ. The CDR3 is 16 amino acids. Material for sequencing was PBMCs or a T cell subset sorted from them (not recorded which). The chain employs TRBV7-6 and TRBJ2-5; 10 bases are a match to TRBD2. This TCR derives from an adult woman who had mild COVID-19 (a few samples of this study predate the infection). Cell type and time point are not known. CDR3 protein: CASSLGALAGDETQYF. CDR3 bases: TGTGCCAGCAGCTTAGGAGCTCTAGCGGGGGACGAGACCCAGTACTTC.